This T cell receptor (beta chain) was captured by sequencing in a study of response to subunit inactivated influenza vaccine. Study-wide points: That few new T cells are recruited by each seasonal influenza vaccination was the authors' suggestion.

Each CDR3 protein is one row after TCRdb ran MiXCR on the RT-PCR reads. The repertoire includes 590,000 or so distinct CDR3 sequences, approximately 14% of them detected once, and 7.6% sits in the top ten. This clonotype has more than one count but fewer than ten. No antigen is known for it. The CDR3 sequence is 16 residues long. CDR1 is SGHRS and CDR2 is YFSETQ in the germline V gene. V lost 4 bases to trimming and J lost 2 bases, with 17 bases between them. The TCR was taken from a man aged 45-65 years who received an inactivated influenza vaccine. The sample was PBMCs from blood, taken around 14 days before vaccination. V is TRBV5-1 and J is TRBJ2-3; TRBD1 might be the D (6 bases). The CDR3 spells CASSSPGTTSTDTQYF. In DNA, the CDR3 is TGCGCCAGCAGCAGCCCCGGGACAACCTCCACAGATACGCAGTATTTT.